These T cell receptor beta chains were read from a single sample in a study of blood T cell repertoires in COVID-19. Sequencing was performed with immunoSEQ multiplex PCR; in TCRdb, only in-frame clones are kept and a portion is missing. This sample has about 46,000 clones; 88% occur once, and the top ten carry approximately 9.6%. The source material was peripheral blood. The receptor source for this set is a man aged 50 to 59 with active COVID-19. Each CDR3 is given with its conserved first and last residue. A D gene is named only where the DNA matches it firmly. Clone size is not always given. Where it is, it says once, few, many or a class for expanded clones.

D gene	V gene	J gene	clone size	CDR3 protein	CDR3 DNA
TRBD2	TRBV28	TRBJ2-7	-	CASSPGTSGRTFYERQYF	TGTGCCAGCAGTCCCGGGACTAGCGGGAGAACCTTCTACGAGCGGCAGTACTTC
-	TRBV3-1/TRBV3-2	TRBJ2-2	-	CATEVGAGTGELFF	TGTGCCACCGAGGTGGGGGCCGGCACCGGGGAGCTGTTTTTT
TRBD2	TRBV12-3/TRBV12-4	TRBJ2-7	-	CASSGGTYEQYF	TGTGCCAGCAGCGGGGGGACCTACGAGCAGTACTTC
-	TRBV4-2	TRBJ2-3	-	CASSQDRYTDTQYF	TGTGCCAGCAGCCAAGATCGGTACACAGATACGCAGTATTTT
-	TRBV28	TRBJ1-5	-	CASSLPTGRNQPQHF	TGTGCCAGCAGTCTACCGACAGGTCGCAATCAGCCCCAGCATTTT
TRBD2	TRBV2	TRBJ2-5	-	CASMKGLASETQYF	TGTGCCAGCATGAAAGGACTAGCCTCAGAGACCCAGTACTTC
TRBD1	TRBV7-3	TRBJ2-6	-	CASSPLNRGTGANVLTF	TGTGCCAGCAGCCCCCTTAACAGGGGAACTGGGGCCAACGTCCTGACTTTC
TRBD2	TRBV11-1	TRBJ2-3	-	CASSPLAGVADTQYF	TGTGCCAGCAGCCCACTAGCGGGAGTGGCAGATACGCAGTATTTT
TRBD1	TRBV10-3	TRBJ1-3	-	CAISELATGGDSTIYF	TGTGCCATCAGTGAGCTTGCGACAGGGGGTGATAGCACCATATATTTT
-	TRBV24-1	TRBJ2-7	-	CATSDSPGRAYEQYF	TGTGCCACCAGTGATTCCCCGGGCAGGGCGTACGAGCAGTACTTC
-	TRBV4-1	TRBJ1-4	-	CASSPLEGGGANEKLFF	TGCGCCAGCAGCCCTCTCGAAGGCGGGGGGGCTAATGAAAAACTGTTTTTT
-	TRBV2	TRBJ1-1	-	CASSVGRYTEAFF	TGTGCCAGCAGTGTAGGGAGGTACACTGAAGCTTTCTTT
TRBD2	TRBV2	TRBJ2-7	-	CASSAGLAAYEQYF	TGTGCCAGCAGTGCGGGACTAGCTGCCTACGAGCAGTACTTC
TRBD1	TRBV18	TRBJ1-5	-	CASSPGTGNQPQHF	TGTGCCAGCTCACCCGGGACAGGCAATCAGCCCCAGCATTTT
-	TRBV4-3	TRBJ1-2	-	CASSQGANYGYTF	TGCGCCAGCAGCCAAGGGGCGAACTATGGCTACACCTTC
TRBD2	TRBV7-9	TRBJ2-7	-	CASSTTSGSSYEQYF	TGTGCCAGCAGCACTACTAGCGGGAGCTCCTACGAGCAGTACTTC
-	TRBV5-1	TRBJ2-3	-	CASSLVRGGGTDTQYF	TGCGCCAGCAGCTTGGTTAGGGGCGGAGGCACAGATACGCAGTATTTT
TRBD1	TRBV27	TRBJ1-2	-	CASSLGSGTGKAGYTF	TGTGCCAGCAGTTTAGGATCGGGGACAGGGAAGGCGGGCTACACCTTC
-	TRBV19	TRBJ2-1	-	CASTGWSRDNEQFF	TGTGCCAGTACCGGTTGGTCTCGGGACAATGAGCAGTTCTTC
TRBD1	TRBV15	TRBJ2-3	-	CATSRDIGQGTDTQYF	TGTGCCACCAGCAGAGATATAGGACAGGGCACAGATACGCAGTATTTT
TRBD2	TRBV11-2	TRBJ2-1	-	CASSSRWVAGGLHNEQFF	TGTGCCAGCAGCTCCCGGTGGGTAGCGGGAGGGTTACACAATGAGCAGTTCTTC
-	TRBV14	TRBJ1-2	-	CASSQGRGSYGYTF	TGTGCCAGCAGCCAGGGAAGGGGAAGTTATGGCTACACCTTC
-	TRBV19	TRBJ2-7	few	CASSAARDNYEQYF	TGTGCCAGTAGTGCCGCTCGGGACAACTACGAGCAGTACTTC
-	TRBV16	TRBJ2-7	once	CASSQRSGEQYF	TGTGCCAGCAGCCAACGGTCCGGTGAGCAGTACTTC
-	TRBV4-1	TRBJ2-1	few	CASSQEGQRRNEQFF	TGCGCCAGTTCTCAGGAGGGACAGAGGCGGAATGAGCAGTTCTTC
-	TRBV18	TRBJ2-7	-	CASSQEQEYEQYF	TGTGCCAGCTCACAGGAACAGGAGTACGAGCAGTACTTC
-	TRBV6-2/TRBV6-3	TRBJ2-7	-	CASSYQPRGYEQYF	TGTGCCAGCAGTTACCAACCGCGGGGCTACGAGCAGTACTTC
-	TRBV5-8	TRBJ2-1	-	CASSARQNGGEQFF	TGTGCCAGCAGCGCTCGCCAGAACGGGGGTGAGCAGTTCTTC
TRBD2	TRBV27	TRBJ2-3	-	CASSLAGGRDTQYF	TGTGCCAGCTCACTAGCGGGGGGGCGGGATACGCAGTATTTT
-	TRBV6-1	TRBJ1-5	-	CASSEYSGSNQPQHF	TGTGCCAGCAGTGAATACAGTGGTAGCAATCAGCCCCAGCATTTT
TRBD2	TRBV25-1	TRBJ2-5	-	CASSVSSGRGAQETQYF	TGTGCCAGCAGTGTCTCTAGCGGGAGAGGGGCGCAAGAGACCCAGTACTTC
TRBD2	TRBV4-3	TRBJ2-1	-	CASSQDGSGRVNEQFF	TGCGCCAGCAGCCAAGATGGTAGCGGGAGAGTAAATGAGCAGTTCTTC
-	TRBV19	TRBJ1-4	-	CASSMDRDEKLFF	TGTGCCAGTAGTATGGACAGAGATGAAAAACTGTTTTTT
-	TRBV4-1	TRBJ2-7	-	CASSQQGGSSYEQYF	TGCGCCAGCAGCCAACAGGGGGGAAGCTCCTACGAGCAGTACTTC
TRBD1	TRBV30	TRBJ1-2	-	CAWSTPDRGLYGYTF	TGTGCCTGGAGTACCCCGGACAGGGGTCTCTATGGCTACACCTTC
-	TRBV7-2	TRBJ2-7	-	CASSAGTLSSYEQYF	TGTGCCAGCAGCGCGGGGACCCTAAGCTCCTACGAGCAGTACTTC
TRBD2	TRBV24-1	TRBJ2-1	-	CATSESGTGYEQFF	TGTGCCACCAGTGAGAGCGGGACCGGCTATGAGCAGTTCTTC
-	TRBV2	TRBJ1-1	-	CASGLLRGTEAFF	TGTGCCAGCGGACTCCTTCGGGGCACTGAAGCTTTCTTT
TRBD2	TRBV6-5	TRBJ2-7	-	CASRASGRTYEQYF	TGTGCCAGCAGAGCTAGCGGGAGAACCTACGAGCAGTACTTC
-	TRBV25-1	TRBJ2-5	-	CASSESGGTHQETQYF	TGTGCCAGCAGTGAATCTGGCGGGACGCACCAAGAGACCCAGTACTTC
-	TRBV5-1	TRBJ2-1	-	CASTWGDASEQFF	TGCGCCAGCACATGGGGGGATGCGAGTGAGCAGTTCTTC
TRBD1	TRBV6-5	TRBJ1-3	-	CASSSDRATGNTIYF	TGTGCCAGCAGTTCGGACAGGGCCACTGGAAACACCATATATTTT
-	TRBV3-1/TRBV3-2	TRBJ1-4	-	CASSLRASNEKLFF	TGTGCCAGCAGCCTGAGGGCTAGTAATGAAAAACTGTTTTTT
-	TRBV27	TRBJ1-5	-	CAIPRRQPQHF	TGTGCCATCCCTAGAAGGCAGCCCCAGCATTTT
-	TRBV6-5	TRBJ2-1	-	CASSNSRGAYNEQFF	TGTGCCAGCAGCAATAGCCGGGGAGCTTACAATGAGCAGTTCTTC
-	TRBV30	TRBJ2-5	once	CAWRGAARETQYF	TGTGCCTGGAGGGGAGCGGCGAGGGAGACCCAGTACTTC
-	TRBV30	TRBJ2-3	-	CAWKRDSDTQYF	TGTGCCTGGAAAAGGGACTCGGATACGCAGTATTTT
-	TRBV7-9	TRBJ1-4	-	CASSLGASLNEKLFF	TGTGCCAGCAGCTTAGGGGCGAGTTTGAATGAAAAACTGTTTTTT
TRBD1	TRBV6-4	TRBJ2-1	-	CASSDTGGPYNEQFF	TGTGCCAGCAGTGACACAGGGGGCCCCTACAATGAGCAGTTCTTC
-	TRBV15	TRBJ2-7	-	CATSRDKASYEQYF	TGTGCCACCAGCAGAGATAAAGCTTCCTACGAGCAGTACTTC
-	TRBV7-8	TRBJ1-2	-	CASSLETDYGYTF	TGTGCCAGCAGCTTAGAAACAGACTATGGCTACACCTTC
TRBD1	TRBV27	TRBJ1-2	-	CASSPGDWTGYYGYTF	TGTGCCAGCAGTCCGGGAGACTGGACAGGGTACTATGGCTACACCTTC
TRBD2	TRBV7-9	TRBJ2-1	-	CASSLGISGGLDSYNEQFF	TGTGCCAGCAGCTTAGGTATTAGCGGGGGGCTCGACTCCTACAATGAGCAGTTCTTC
TRBD1	TRBV19	TRBJ2-7	-	CASIDPKGAVGYEQYF	TGTGCCAGTATAGACCCAAAGGGGGCGGTTGGGTACGAGCAGTACTTC
TRBD2	TRBV19	TRBJ2-5	-	CASSPSGRASKTQYF	TGTGCCAGTAGTCCTAGCGGGAGGGCCTCGAAGACCCAGTACTTC